These 7 T cell receptor beta chains originate from one sample sequenced in a study of blood T cell repertoires in COVID-19. Method: immunoSEQ multiplex PCR; TCRdb's copy keeps in-frame clones and lacks some. This sample has 150,000 to 200,000 clones, with roughly four fifths found just once. Input material: peripheral blood. These receptors all come from a woman between 65 and 79 years old with COVID-19, enrolled during active disease.

The rearrangement joins TRBV4-3 to TRBJ2-7; a possible D gene is TRBD2 (6 bases). V lost 2 bases and J lost 5, with 13 bases in between. The CDR3 runs 14 residues. Per germline, CDR1 LGHNA and CDR2 YSLEER. The DNA for the CDR3 is TGCGCCAGCAGCCAATTGCGGGGCGACAACGAGCAGTACTTC. As protein: CASSQLRGDNEQYF.

The chain joins TRBV9 to TRBJ2-5; tentatively, D is TRBD1 (6 bases). Trimming took 3 bases from V and 5 from J, leaving 8 bases between them. Germline V lookup: CDR1 SGDLS, CDR2 YYNGEE. This CDR3 has 12 residues. Here the CDR3 DNA reads TGTGCCAGCAGCGAGGGACACGAGACCCAGTACTTC. Protein sequence: CASSEGHETQYF.

The CDR3 region has the DNA TGTGCCAGCAGCCAGCGACAGCAAGAGACCCAGTACTTC. Protein sequence: CASSQRQQETQYF. This chain uses TRBV3-1 (or the pseudogene TRBV3-2) with TRBJ2-5; tentatively, D is TRBD1 (5 bases). Germline values: CDR1 LGHDT, CDR2 YNNKEL (reference sequence). This CDR3 is built from 13 residues. Trimming removed 3 bases from V and 2 bases from J, with 7 bases in between.

The V and J genes are TRBV6-4 and TRBJ1-6; D gene uncertain. Deletions cut 6 bases from V and 7 bases from J, with 10 bases between. The CDR3 is 13 amino acids. The germline gives CDR1 MRHNA, CDR2 SNTAGT. CDR3 amino acids: CASSQVTNSPLHF. CDR3 DNA: TGTGCCAGCAGCCAGGTTACCAATTCACCCCTCCACTTT.

The chain uses TRBV19 and TRBJ2-7; tentatively, D is TRBD2 (5 bases). Trimming took off 5 bases at V and 3 bases at J, with 8 bases between the two ends. CDR3 length equals 12 residues. Germline values: CDR1 LNHDA, CDR2 SQIVND (reference sequence). Here the CDR3 reads CASSVRDYEQYF. In nucleotides, the CDR3 is TGTGCCAGTAGTGTCCGGGACTACGAGCAGTACTTC. Full variable domain (remainder filled in from reference TRBV19 and TRBJ2-7): DGGITQSPKYLFRKEGQNVTLSCEQNLNHDAMYWYRQDPGQGLRLIYYSQIVNDFQKGDIAEGYSVSREKKESFPLTVTSAQKNPTAFYLCASSVRDYEQYFGPGTRLTVT.

This chain's CDR3 is CATSRDRGTFGQYF. The CDR3 nucleotides are TGTGCCACCAGCAGAGATCGGGGGACGTTCGGGCAGTACTTC. The rearrangement links TRBV15 to TRBJ2-7, with TRBD2 as a possible D gene (6 bases). The V gene lost 0 bases and the J gene lost 9 bases, with 15 bases spanning the gap. This CDR3 comprises 14 residues. Germline loops: CDR1 LNHNV, CDR2 YYDKDF (reference sequence). Looking up the rest from reference TRBV15 and TRBJ2-7 gives the full variable domain: DAMVIQNPRYQVTQFGKPVTLSCSQTLNHNVMYWYQQKSSQAPKLLFHYYDKDFNNEADTPDNFQSRRPNTSFCFLDIRSPGLGDTAMYLCATSRDRGTFGQYFGPGTRLTVT.

This clone is a singleton in its sample. The chain uses TRBV27 and TRBJ2-7, with 7 positions matching TRBD1. Germline V gives CDR1 MNHEY, CDR2 SMNVEV (reference sequence). The CDR3 length is 15 residues. J was trimmed by 0 bases and V by 6 bases; bases with no gene match: 8. In nucleotides, the CDR3 is TGTGCCAGCAGAAAGACAGGGCCGAGCTCCTACGAGCAGTACTTC. It codes for CASRKTGPSSYEQYF.